This record covers a single TCR beta chain. The antigen remains undetermined. The test was conducted at deep level. An even split of each subset's genomic DNA across several immunoSEQ plates was performed. Measured with immunoSEQ multiplex PCR; TCRdb has only the in-frame clones, and not every one. The sample has some 580,000 clones; roughly 98% are singletons. The data were taken from a study of shared clonotypes between healthy human individuals. The naive CD8 subset, CD45RO-negative cells positively selected for CCR7, excluded terminally differentiated effector memory CD45RA+ cells. Study outcomes and limitations: A generally larger estimated richness was seen in naive subsets than in memory subsets.

The receptor was derived from a man aged 30 to 39 in good health. Sample: naive CD8+ T cells sorted from blood.

The CDR3 is CASSLGQGVELFF. DNA for the CDR3: TGTGCCAGCAGCTTAGGACAGGGCGTGGAGCTGTTTTTT. V usage is TRBV7-9 and J usage is TRBJ2-2; 7 bases map to TRBD1. Germline CDR1 is SEHNR and CDR2 is FQNEAQ (reference sequence). CDR3 length: 13 residues. The J segment lost 10 bases and the V segment lost 1 base, leaving 3 bases of the junction unmatched.